These 24 T cell receptor beta chains were all obtained from the same sample, sequenced in a study of post-analysis software for immune sequencing data. General observations from the study: TRBV segments more frequent in patients than in controls numbered a few and included TRBV5-6, TRBV5-1 and TRBV20-1.

Their antigen targets remain unknown. Each TCR beta cDNA library carried unique molecular identifiers. Each CDR3 protein is one row after TCRdb ran MiXCR on the PCR reads. This sample carries about 560,000 distinct CDR3 sequences, roughly two fifths of them seen once, and the ten largest clones take under 2%. Sequenced input: blood. Source of these receptors: a girl aged 10 to 17 with multiple sclerosis.

The rearrangement uses TRBV5-6 and TRBJ1-2; TRBD1 aligns across 10 bases. Trimming cost V 5 bases and J 6 bases; bases outside gene matches: 22. Germline assignment: CDR1 SGHDT and CDR2 YYEEEE. The CDR3 covers 19 residues. This CDR3 is CASRSITGTGALGGNGYTF. In DNA, the CDR3 is TGTGCCAGCAGATCTATAACCGGGACAGGGGCTCTCGGAGGGAATGGCTACACCTTC.

This clonotype was seen a handful of times. CDR3 sequence (DNA): TGTGCCAGCAGCATTGACAGAGATCAGCCCCAGCATTTT. Translating it yields CASSIDRDQPQHF. The chain joins TRBV7-7 to TRBJ1-5, with D possibly TRBD1 on 5 matching bases. Germline V gives CDR1 SSHAT, CDR2 FNYEAQ (reference sequence). The CDR3 totals 13 residues. V lost 5 bases to trimming and J lost 5 bases, with 10 bases between them.

The chain is built from TRBV12-3 or TRBV12-4 and TRBJ2-4; no reliable D call. Trimming pared 5 bases from V and 2 bases from J, leaving 13 bases between. This CDR3 spans 15 amino acids. The CDR3, as DNA: TGTGCCAGCAGTACCCCATCGGGCTCCAAAAACATTCAGTACTTC. Translating it yields CASSTPSGSKNIQYF.

V is TRBV2 and J is TRBJ2-1; 7 nucleotides line up with TRBD2. CDR1 SNHLY and CDR2 FYNNEI come from the germline V gene. The trim removed 7 bases at V and 2 bases at J, leaving 8 bases unmatched. The CDR3 length is 15 residues. The CDR3 region has the DNA TGTGCCAGCAAAGAGGGCGGGGGAACCTACAATGAGCAGTTCTTC. Translating it yields CASKEGGGTYNEQFF.

V gene TRBV2 combines with J gene TRBJ1-1; D possibly corresponds to TRBD1 (6 bases). The CDR3 covers 14 residues. With 4 bases removed from V and 0 bases from J, the gap between germline ends came to 9 bases. Germline values: CDR1 SNHLY, CDR2 FYNNEI. This CDR3 reads CASSARTVNTEAFF. The CDR3 DNA reads as TGTGCCAGCAGTGCCCGGACAGTGAACACTGAAGCTTTCTTT.

This rearrangement joins TRBV24-1 to TRBJ2-3; D is undetermined. Trimming removed 5 bases at V and 5 bases at J, with 7 bases between. CDR1 and CDR2 from the germline V gene are KGHDR and SFDVKD. The CDR3 is 12 residues long. The CDR3 loop is CATSGNQDTQYF. In nucleotides, the CDR3 is TGTGCCACCAGTGGGAATCAAGATACGCAGTATTTT.

The chain is built from TRBV11-2 and TRBJ1-1; 7 bases fit TRBD1. V gave up 7 bases and J gave up 4 bases; unmatched junction bases: 9. Germline CDR1 SGHAT, CDR2 FQNNGV. The CDR3 runs to 14 residues. CDR3 bases: TGTGCCAGCACCCAGGGGGGAGGGAGCACTGAAGCTTTCTTT. Protein product: CASTQGGGSTEAFF.

This clonotype was observed once. The rearrangement links TRBV12-3 or TRBV12-4 to TRBJ2-4; D possibly uses TRBD1 or TRBD2 (6 bases each). Trimming took 3 bases from V and 2 from J, leaving 11 bases between them. The CDR3 consists of 15 residues. The DNA for the CDR3 is TGTGCCAGCAGTTTGTGGGGGGCTACCAAAAACATTCAGTACTTC. Its protein is CASSLWGATKNIQYF.

This chain joins TRBV5-1 and TRBJ1-2, with TRBD1 matching 7 bases. Per germline, CDR1 SGHRS and CDR2 YFSETQ. The length of the CDR3 is 15 residues. Trimming took 0 bases from V and 2 from J; bases not matched to a gene: 4. For the CDR3, the DNA is TGCGCCAGCAGCTTGGGGCGACAGGGAAACTATGGCTACACCTTC. This encodes CASSLGRQGNYGYTF.

This clonotype has only a few counts. The chain has TRBV7-2 and TRBJ2-7; TRBD1 might be the D (6 bases). The CDR3 is 14 residues long. Per germline, CDR1 SGHTA and CDR2 FQGNSA. Trimming pared 5 bases from V and 3 bases from J, leaving 14 bases between. CDR3 amino acids: CASSQTGQNYEQYF. The DNA for the CDR3 is TGTGCCAGCAGCCAAACCGGACAGAACTACGAGCAGTACTTC.

Only a few counts were recorded for this clonotype. The gene calls are TRBV20-1 and TRBJ1-6; no clear D gene. The length of the CDR3 is 15 residues. V was trimmed by 3 bases and J by 3 bases, leaving 12 bases between them. CDR1 is DFQATT, CDR2 SNEGSKA, per germline (reference sequence). CDR3 in amino acids: CSASQADGYNSPLHF. Here the CDR3 DNA reads TGCAGTGCTAGCCAGGCCGACGGCTATAATTCACCCCTCCACTTT.

V is TRBV6-7 and J is TRBJ2-7, with 9 nucleotides matching TRBD1. TRBV6-7 is an ORF, and what it does is uncertain. Germline trimming cut 5 bases from V and 6 bases from J; bases unmatched to any gene: 5. CDR3 length equals 13 residues. The CDR3 here is CASSHGQGSEQYF. The CDR3 DNA reads TGTGCCAGCAGTCACGGACAGGGGAGCGAGCAGTACTTC.

V is TRBV2 and J is TRBJ2-7; tentatively, D is TRBD1 or TRBD2 (5 bases each). The CDR3 has 17 residues. Germline CDR1 is SNHLY and CDR2 is FYNNEI. V gave up 8 bases and J gave up 3 bases, with 26 bases separating them. This CDR3 is CASSTPTRGWSSYEQYF. The CDR3 region has the DNA TGTGCCAGCTCTACCCCGACGAGGGGTTGGTCCAGCTACGAGCAGTACTTC.

This chain connects TRBV5-1 to TRBJ2-1; no firm D call. The V and J ends lost 0 bases and 9 bases respectively, with 13 bases between them. From germline, CDR1 is SGHRS and CDR2 YFSETQ. The CDR3 is made up of 14 amino acids. The CDR3 bases are TGCGCCAGCAGCTTGGACCCCCTAGTTAGTGAGCAGTTCTTC. This encodes CASSLDPLVSEQFF.

This chain connects TRBV5-8 to TRBJ1-1; D is undetermined. There are 13 residues in the CDR3. CDR1 and CDR2 (germline): SGHTS, YDEGEE. V dropped 2 bases and J dropped 8 bases, with 13 bases sitting between them. CDR3 loop: CASSFRRGREAFF. The DNA for the CDR3 is TGTGCCAGCAGCTTCCGTCGAGGGAGGGAAGCTTTCTTT.

The gene calls are TRBV6-4 and TRBJ2-3; TRBD2 aligns across 9 bases. The CDR3 has 15 residues. Germline CDR1 is MRHNA and CDR2 is SNTAGT. V was clipped by 2 bases and J by 5 bases; unmatched bases: 5. The CDR3 loop reads CASSDGGRAGDTQYF. The CDR3 DNA follows: TGTGCCAGCAGTGACGGCGGGAGGGCCGGAGATACGCAGTATTTT.

This clonotype was counted only a few times. The V gene is TRBV10-2, the J gene TRBJ2-7; unclear D gene. Per germline, CDR1 WSHSY and CDR2 SAAADI. V was pared by 4 bases and J by 4 bases, with 14 bases between. The CDR3 covers 14 residues. The CDR3 is CASSAGHRGYEQYF. Here the CDR3 DNA reads TGCGCCAGCAGTGCCGGGCATCGAGGATACGAGCAGTACTTC.

For the CDR3, the DNA is TGTGCCAGCAGTACATATTCTGGGGCCAACGTCCTGACTTTC. The encoded protein is CASSTYSGANVLTF. The chain employs TRBV6-1 and TRBJ2-6; no definite D call. V lost 5 bases and J lost 1, with 6 bases in between. Germline V lookup: CDR1 MNHNS, CDR2 SASEGT. The CDR3 has 14 residues.

The chain has TRBV29-1 and TRBJ2-2; 11 bases map to TRBD1. With V trimmed by 5 bases and J by 7 bases, 6 bases remained unmatched. CDR3 length equals 14 residues. The germline gives CDR1 SQVTM, CDR2 ANQGSEA. The DNA of the CDR3 is TGCAGCGTTTCGGACAGGGGGCTGATCGGGGAGCTGTTTTTT. Amino acids: CSVSDRGLIGELFF.

This clonotype was picked up a small number of times. This rearrangement joins TRBV6-6 to TRBJ2-1; either TRBD1 or TRBD2 may fit D (5 bases each). The CDR3 consists of 11 residues. Germline lookup yields CDR1 MNHNY and CDR2 SVGAGI (reference sequence). V gave up 2 bases and J gave up 9 bases, with 5 bases separating them. DNA for the CDR3: TGTGCCAGCAGTTACGGGACTGAGCAGTTCTTC. Protein product: CASSYGTEQFF.

This clonotype appeared a few times. This chain connects TRBV5-1 to TRBJ2-5; D unclear. Between the trimmed V and J ends, which lost 1 base and 4 bases, there was a span of 8 bases. The CDR3 has 13 residues. Germline values: CDR1 SGHRS, CDR2 YFSETQ. The CDR3 bases are TGCGCCAGCAGCTTGCCGGACGCAGAGACCCAGTACTTC. This sequence encodes CASSLPDAETQYF.

The V call is TRBV6-5, the J call TRBJ2-7; 7 nucleotides line up with TRBD1. Germline lookup yields CDR1 MNHEY and CDR2 SVGAGI. The CDR3 covers 13 residues. The V and J ends lost 6 bases and 1 base, in that order; junction bases with no gene match: 3. The CDR3 is CASRGTESYEQYF. CDR3 sequence (DNA): TGTGCCAGCAGGGGGACAGAGTCCTACGAGCAGTACTTC.

This sequence joins TRBV28 and TRBJ1-2, with TRBD1 matching over 7 bases. The V gene's germline CDR1 is MDHEN and CDR2 SYDVKM. Germline trimming cut 6 bases from V and 1 base from J; bases unmatched to any gene: 8. CDR3 size: 15 residues. The chain's CDR3 is CASRSGTAVNYGYTF. The CDR3, as DNA: TGTGCCAGCAGGTCCGGGACAGCGGTTAACTATGGCTACACCTTC.

The chain couples TRBV6-6 to TRBJ2-7; D might be TRBD2 (5 bases). Deletions cut 6 bases from V and 6 bases from J, with 21 bases between. CDR3 length: 15 amino acids. The germline gives CDR1 MNHNY, CDR2 SVGAGI (reference sequence). The CDR3 sequence: CASRQPPGHGGEQYF. The CDR3 coding sequence is TGTGCCAGCAGACAACCCCCAGGCCACGGAGGCGAGCAGTACTTC.